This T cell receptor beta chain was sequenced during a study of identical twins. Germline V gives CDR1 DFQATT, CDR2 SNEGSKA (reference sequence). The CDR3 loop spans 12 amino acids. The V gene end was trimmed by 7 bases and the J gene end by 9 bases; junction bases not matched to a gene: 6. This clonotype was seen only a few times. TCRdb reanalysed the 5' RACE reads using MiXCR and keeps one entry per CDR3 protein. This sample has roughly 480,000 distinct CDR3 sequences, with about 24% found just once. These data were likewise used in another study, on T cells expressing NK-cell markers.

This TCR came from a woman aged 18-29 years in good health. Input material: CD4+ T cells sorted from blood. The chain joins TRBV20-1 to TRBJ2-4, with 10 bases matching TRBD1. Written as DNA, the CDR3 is TGCAGTGTACCTGGGACAGGGGTCATTCAGTACTTC. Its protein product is CSVPGTGVIQYF.